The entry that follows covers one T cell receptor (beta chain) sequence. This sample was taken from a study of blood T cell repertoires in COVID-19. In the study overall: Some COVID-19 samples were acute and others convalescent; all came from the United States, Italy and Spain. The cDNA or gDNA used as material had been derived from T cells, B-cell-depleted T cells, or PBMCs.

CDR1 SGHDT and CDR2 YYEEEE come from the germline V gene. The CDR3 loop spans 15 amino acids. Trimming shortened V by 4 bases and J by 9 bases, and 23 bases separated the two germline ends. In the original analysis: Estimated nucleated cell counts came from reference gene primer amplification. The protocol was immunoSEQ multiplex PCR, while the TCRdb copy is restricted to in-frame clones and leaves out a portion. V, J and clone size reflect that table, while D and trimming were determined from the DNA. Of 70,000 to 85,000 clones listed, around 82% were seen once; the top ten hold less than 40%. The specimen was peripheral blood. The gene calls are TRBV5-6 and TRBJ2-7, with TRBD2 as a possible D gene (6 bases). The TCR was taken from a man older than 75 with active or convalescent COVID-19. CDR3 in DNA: TGTGCCAGCAGCGTGCTGGGGGGAGGTGCTACGATGCAGTACTTC. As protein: CASSVLGGGATMQYF.